Below, 21 T cell receptor beta chains from the same sample are listed, as sequenced in a study of cytomegalovirus exposure and HLA in healthy donors. With 60 Vbeta and 13 Jbeta primers, the PCR was carried out. Clones were sequenced by immunoSEQ multiplex PCR, and TCRdb holds only the in-frame ones, with some missing. This table holds 90,000 to 100,000 clones, about 62% found once. The sample was PBMCs. The receptors shown here come from a man aged 25 to 40 in good health and CMV-seronegative.

Only one count was recorded for this clone. The J gene is TRBJ1-4, the V gene TRBV20-1; D call uncertain. The germline gives CDR1 DFQATT, CDR2 SNEGSKA (reference sequence). The CDR3 has 11 amino acids. The CDR3 coding sequence is TGCAGCGCAGCCAGGAATGAAAAACTGTTTTTT. Encoded protein: CSAARNEKLFF.

This clone was found a few times. The CDR3 DNA is TGCGCCAGCAGCTTGGTTCGTAGCACAGATACGCAGTATTTT. This encodes CASSLVRSTDTQYF. This chain joins TRBV5-1 and TRBJ2-3; D ambiguous. CDR1 and CDR2 (germline): SGHRS, YFSETQ. The CDR3 runs to 14 residues. Trimming left V 0 bases short and J 0 bases short, with 5 bases between.

The rearrangement links TRBV13 to TRBJ2-7; D is perhaps TRBD2 (6 bases). Germline loops: CDR1 PRHDT, CDR2 FYEKMQ (reference sequence). Trimming pared 4 bases from V and 4 bases from J, leaving 20 bases between. The CDR3 has 16 residues. CDR3 sequence (DNA): TGTGCCAGCAGCTCTATGTTGGATGGGGGGAAGTACGAGCAGTACTTC. Translation gives CASSSMLDGGKYEQYF.

The J gene is TRBJ2-7, the V gene TRBV6-1, with TRBD1 identical over 10 bases. V gave up 0 bases and J gave up 4 bases; unmatched junction bases: 3. CDR1 is MNHNS and CDR2 is SASEGT in the germline V gene. This CDR3 has 15 residues. The CDR3 region is CASSEARTGGYEQYF. CDR3 nucleotide sequence: TGTGCCAGCAGTGAAGCGAGGACAGGGGGGTACGAGCAGTACTTC.

This chain joins TRBV2 and TRBJ2-2; 10 bases match TRBD1. The length of the CDR3 is 15 residues. The ends lost 11 bases at V and 6 bases at J; junction bases unmatched: 12. Germline assignment: CDR1 SNHLY and CDR2 FYNNEI. In nucleotides, the CDR3 is TGTGCCGGACTACCAAGGACAGGGGGGTCCGGGGAGCTGTTTTTT. Protein: CAGLPRTGGSGELFF.

CDR3 in amino acids: CASSPGGGQGSYEQYF. CDR3 in DNA: TGTGCCAGCAGCCCTGGTGGTGGTCAGGGCTCCTACGAGCAGTACTTC. J is TRBJ2-7 and V is TRBV7-9, with D perhaps TRBD1 (5 bases). Germline-derived CDR1 and CDR2 are SEHNR and FQNEAQ (reference sequence). V was clipped by 5 bases and J by 0 bases, with 17 bases between them. This CDR3 is 16 amino acids long.

The V and J genes are TRBV6-4 and TRBJ2-3, with 12 bases fitting TRBD2. Germline CDR1 reads MRHNA; CDR2 reads SNTAGT. Losses at the gene ends were 0 bases for V and 5 bases for J; bases not matched to a gene: 0. CDR3 length: 15 amino acids. Here the CDR3 DNA reads TGTGCCAGCAGTGACTCGACTAGCGGGGGAGATACGCAGTATTTT. Its translation: CASSDSTSGGDTQYF.

In DNA form, the CDR3 reads TGTGCCAGCAGTGAAGACGCCAGGGGGCGGGAGCAGTACTTC. Protein product: CASSEDARGREQYF. V and J are TRBV6-1 and TRBJ2-7; TRBD1 aligns across 8 bases. The CDR3 loop spans 14 amino acids. Germline V gene lookup returns CDR1 MNHNS and CDR2 SASEGT. Losses at the gene ends were 1 base for V and 7 bases for J; bases not matched to a gene: 6.

The V gene is TRBV28, the J gene TRBJ1-2; 9 bases map to TRBD1. V lost 5 bases, J lost 4 bases, and 5 bases stayed unmatched. The CDR3 has 14 amino acids. CDR1 MDHEN and CDR2 SYDVKM come from the germline V gene. The CDR3 bases are TGTGCCAGCAGTGCAAGGACAGGGGCCTATGGCTACACCTTC. Its translation is CASSARTGAYGYTF.

The V gene is TRBV6-5, the J gene TRBJ2-5, with 7 bases that match TRBD2. This CDR3 has 12 residues. V gave up 7 bases and J gave up 4 bases; unmatched junction bases: 3. Germline V CDR1 and CDR2: MNHEY, SVGAGI. The CDR3 DNA reads as TGTGCCAGCACCCCGGGAGGAGAGACCCAGTACTTC. It specifies CASTPGGETQYF.

The CDR3 DNA is TGTGCCAGCACTCAGGACAGGGGGCTTTATGGCTACACCTTC. Its translation: CASTQDRGLYGYTF. This chain uses TRBV2 with TRBJ1-2; 11 bases map to TRBD1. V trimming: 7 bases; J trimming: 5 bases; junction bases outside the gene matches: 6. The germline V gene has CDR1 SNHLY and CDR2 FYNNEI. This CDR3 is 14 amino acids long.

The chain couples TRBV5-4 to TRBJ2-7, with 8 nucleotides matching TRBD2. This CDR3 spans 14 amino acids. CDR1 and CDR2 from the germline V gene are SGHNT and YYREEE (reference sequence). With 4 bases clipped from V and 4 bases from J, the junction kept 7 bases outside the gene matches. CDR3 in DNA: TGTGCCAGCAGCCCGGGGGGGGGACCGTACGAGCAGTACTTC. Encoded protein: CASSPGGGPYEQYF.

The J gene is TRBJ1-1, the V gene TRBV7-8; TRBD1 agrees at 7 bases. The CDR3 is made up of 15 amino acids. The V gene's germline CDR1 is SGHVS and CDR2 FQNEAQ. The ends lost 1 base at V and 6 bases at J; junction bases unmatched: 8. CDR3 amino acids: CASSLEWDSHSEAFF. CDR3 sequence (DNA): TGTGCCAGCAGCTTAGAATGGGACAGTCACTCTGAAGCTTTCTTT.

This clone has a handful of counts. The rearrangement joins TRBV6-5 to TRBJ2-1; the D gene is possibly TRBD1 (7 bases). The CDR3 loop spans 15 amino acids. V lost 6 bases and J 8 bases, leaving 20 bases between the germline ends. Germline loops: CDR1 MNHEY, CDR2 SVGAGI. CDR3 sequence reads: CASRRDSTSRDEQFF. For the CDR3, the DNA is TGTGCCAGCAGGCGGGACAGCACCTCTCGGGATGAGCAGTTCTTC.

The table lists this clone with a few counts. CDR3 nucleotide sequence: TGTGCCAGCAGCCAAGATATGGGGGGCTCCTACAATGAGCAGTTCTTC. Protein product: CASSQDMGGSYNEQFF. The chain recombines TRBV4-2 with TRBJ2-1, with D possibly being TRBD2 (6 bases). This CDR3 comprises 16 residues. Trimming removed 0 bases from V and 0 bases from J, with 9 bases in between. Germline CDR1 LGHNA, CDR2 YNFKEQ.

The chain carries TRBV7-9 and TRBJ2-1; 7 bases align to TRBD2. CDR1 and CDR2 (germline): SEHNR, FQNEAQ (reference sequence). This CDR3 is built from 14 residues. V gave up 3 bases and J gave up 5 bases; unmatched junction bases: 4. CDR3 DNA sequence: TGTGCCAGCAGCTTTAGTGGGAGGGACAATGAGCAGTTCTTC. Its protein is CASSFSGRDNEQFF. Full variable domain (remainder filled in from reference TRBV7-9 and TRBJ2-1): DTGVSQNPRHKITKRGQNVTFRCDPISEHNRLYWYRQTLGQGPEFLTYFQNEAQLEKSRLLSDRFSAERPKGSFSTLEIQRTEQGDSAMYLCASSFSGRDNEQFFGPGTRLTVL.

The rearrangement links TRBV11-2 to TRBJ2-7; 8 nucleotides line up with TRBD1. Losses at the gene ends were 4 bases for V and 2 bases for J; bases not matched to a gene: 4. Germline values: CDR1 SGHAT, CDR2 FQNNGV. This CDR3 has 14 residues. The CDR3 protein is CASSYRQGTYEQYF. In DNA, the CDR3 is TGTGCCAGCAGCTACCGACAGGGGACCTACGAGCAGTACTTC.

The J gene is TRBJ1-2, the V gene TRBV28; maybe TRBD1 (5 bases). Trimming cost V 7 bases and J 1 base, with 10 bases left between them. Germline V lookup: CDR1 MDHEN, CDR2 SYDVKM. This CDR3 comprises 13 residues. CDR3 protein: CASTTDFNYGYTF. The CDR3, as DNA: TGTGCCAGCACGACAGATTTTAACTATGGCTACACCTTC.

The chain has TRBV20-1 and TRBJ1-1, with no clear D. Trimming took off 5 bases at V and 8 bases at J, with 12 bases between the two ends. The length of the CDR3 is 11 residues. Germline V gene lookup returns CDR1 DFQATT and CDR2 SNEGSKA (reference sequence). The chain's CDR3 is CSASVVGEAFF. The DNA of the CDR3 is TGCAGTGCTTCGGTAGTGGGCGAAGCTTTCTTT.

A few counts support this clone. This rearrangement joins TRBV9 to TRBJ1-6; 9 nucleotides match TRBD1. With V trimmed by 3 bases and J by 10 bases, 8 bases remained unmatched. CDR1 SGDLS and CDR2 YYNGEE come from the germline V gene. This CDR3 spans 15 amino acids. The CDR3 is CASSATGTGNSPLHF. CDR3 in DNA: TGTGCCAGCAGCGCTACCGGGACAGGGAACTCACCCCTCCACTTT.

The chain couples TRBV6-5 to TRBJ1-6; D perhaps matches TRBD1 (6 bases). CDR1 is MNHEY and CDR2 is SVGAGI in the germline V gene. The CDR3 loop spans 13 amino acids. V lost 6 bases, J lost 10 bases, and 13 bases lay in between. This CDR3 is CASRAGAGSPLHF. The CDR3 region has the DNA TGTGCCAGCAGGGCAGGGGCCGGGTCACCCCTCCACTTT.